This is a list of T cell receptor beta chains from one sample in a study of T cell repertoires in cytomegalovirus infection. One entry per CDR3 protein results from TCRdb running MiXCR on the reads. The sample yields some 240,000 distinct CDR3 sequences, about 17% seen once. The sample comprised CD8+ T cells from PBMCs. The receptors here all came from a human donor in good health (CMV status not recorded). Some clones in this sample may be carry-over from other donors' samples. Each CDR3 is given with its conserved first and last residue. Fields, in order: clone size, V gene, D gene, CDR3 protein. The D gene is left open where the match is weak. Clone sizes are given selectively: once, few, many, or a class where the clone is expanded.

clone_size: NA
v_call: TRBV29-1
d_call: TRBD1
cdr3_aa: CSGLDRVNGELFF

clone_size: NA
v_call: TRBV20-1
d_call: TRBD1
cdr3_aa: CSAPPAGQGAYEQYF

clone_size: NA
v_call: TRBV12-3/TRBV12-4
d_call: TRBD2
cdr3_aa: CASSKALGGTGANVLTF

clone_size: NA
v_call: TRBV6-6
d_call: NA
cdr3_aa: CASGPTLYTGELFF

clone_size: NA
v_call: TRBV15
d_call: NA
cdr3_aa: CATSRDTGSPLHF

clone_size: many
v_call: TRBV7-9
d_call: NA
cdr3_aa: CASTYTRSTDTQYF

clone_size: many
v_call: TRBV6-2/TRBV6-3
d_call: TRBD1
cdr3_aa: CASSYYIRTGDNEQFF

clone_size: few
v_call: TRBV7-9
d_call: TRBD1
cdr3_aa: CASSPPDRGLSETQYF

clone_size: many
v_call: TRBV7-2
d_call: NA
cdr3_aa: CASSLVLRDQPQHF

clone_size: many
v_call: TRBV6-6
d_call: NA
cdr3_aa: CASSDQPQHF

clone_size: many
v_call: TRBV12-3/TRBV12-4
d_call: TRBD1
cdr3_aa: CASSTGQGYGGYTF

clone_size: many
v_call: TRBV7-2
d_call: TRBD1
cdr3_aa: CASSLVGQETYEQYF

clone_size: few
v_call: TRBV29-1
d_call: NA
cdr3_aa: CSVEVNTGIAYEQYF

clone_size: NA
v_call: TRBV2
d_call: TRBD1
cdr3_aa: CASSDSPQGANNEKLFF

clone_size: many
v_call: TRBV12-5
d_call: NA
cdr3_aa: CASGLPGGGVYTGELFF

clone_size: NA
v_call: TRBV29-1
d_call: TRBD1
cdr3_aa: CSVQDRGIEQFF

clone_size: many
v_call: TRBV7-2
d_call: NA
cdr3_aa: CASSLYLVTYEQYF

clone_size: many
v_call: TRBV6-2/TRBV6-3
d_call: NA
cdr3_aa: CASSTGVASGEQFF

clone_size: few
v_call: TRBV19
d_call: NA
cdr3_aa: CASSIAGSGYEQFF

clone_size: NA
v_call: TRBV28
d_call: TRBD1
cdr3_aa: CASSLSGGVNTEAFF

clone_size: many
v_call: TRBV7-2
d_call: NA
cdr3_aa: CASSLDPFPGDEQFF

clone_size: many
v_call: TRBV28
d_call: NA
cdr3_aa: CASRGEYRGRSNGYTF

clone_size: NA
v_call: TRBV5-1
d_call: NA
cdr3_aa: CASSPGTSEAFF

clone_size: NA
v_call: TRBV2
d_call: TRBD1
cdr3_aa: CASSHRTGTYLMNTEAFF

clone_size: few
v_call: TRBV29-1
d_call: TRBD1
cdr3_aa: CSSGQGGAYNEQFF

clone_size: many
v_call: TRBV7-6
d_call: NA
cdr3_aa: CASTPGTANTEAFF

clone_size: NA
v_call: TRBV25-1
d_call: NA
cdr3_aa: CASSELDQYYGYTF

clone_size: few
v_call: TRBV6-5
d_call: NA
cdr3_aa: CASSYLGGEETQYF

clone_size: many
v_call: TRBV7-9
d_call: TRBD1
cdr3_aa: CASSFPGQGNTGELFF

clone_size: few
v_call: TRBV6-5
d_call: TRBD1
cdr3_aa: CASSGGTGERGEQYF

clone_size: many
v_call: TRBV7-9
d_call: NA
cdr3_aa: CASTGTRTYEQYF

clone_size: NA
v_call: TRBV7-2
d_call: NA
cdr3_aa: CASSLVLGWTDTQYF

clone_size: many
v_call: TRBV7-2
d_call: TRBD2
cdr3_aa: CASSISGGPIREQFF

clone_size: many
v_call: TRBV11-3
d_call: NA
cdr3_aa: CASSPRGAMNTEAFF

clone_size: many
v_call: TRBV7-2
d_call: TRBD2
cdr3_aa: CASSPGLAGGKDTQYF

clone_size: NA
v_call: TRBV25-1
d_call: TRBD1
cdr3_aa: CASSEWDRGVEKLFF

clone_size: few
v_call: TRBV6-2/TRBV6-3
d_call: NA
cdr3_aa: CASSPQPGGNQPQHF

clone_size: NA
v_call: TRBV20-1
d_call: TRBD2
cdr3_aa: CSAWLAGAYEQYF

clone_size: NA
v_call: TRBV24-1
d_call: NA
cdr3_aa: CATRGRDRNQPQHF

clone_size: few
v_call: TRBV28
d_call: NA
cdr3_aa: CASSSRWGDSYNEQFF

clone_size: many
v_call: TRBV28
d_call: NA
cdr3_aa: CASNLWGDTGELFF

clone_size: NA
v_call: TRBV19
d_call: TRBD1
cdr3_aa: CASRGDRENYNEQFF

clone_size: few
v_call: TRBV29-1
d_call: TRBD1
cdr3_aa: CSVVLTGTGGYEQYF

clone_size: many
v_call: TRBV28
d_call: TRBD1
cdr3_aa: CASSLDRLNQPQHF

clone_size: few
v_call: TRBV4-1
d_call: TRBD1
cdr3_aa: CASSSKFRQGADTQYF

clone_size: many
v_call: TRBV27
d_call: NA
cdr3_aa: CASSLSNYNEQFF

clone_size: many
v_call: TRBV7-6
d_call: NA
cdr3_aa: CASSLDTNQGNQPQHF

clone_size: few
v_call: TRBV25-1
d_call: NA
cdr3_aa: CASSEYYTNEKLFF